One and the same sample provided the 31 T cell receptor beta chains below, sequenced in a study of CD8 T cells in ankylosing spondylitis. TCRdb passed the 5' RACE reads through MiXCR, listing each CDR3 protein once. The sample includes some 250,000 distinct CDR3 sequences, roughly a quarter of them seen just once. Sequenced input: blood, either unsorted or a sorted T cell fraction (not recorded which). All receptors come from a male donor with ankylosing spondylitis or in good health (not recorded which).

This clonotype has only a few counts. This chain joins TRBV12-3 or TRBV12-4 and TRBJ2-7; a possible D gene is TRBD1 (7 bases). V lost 8 bases and J 6 bases, leaving 23 bases between the germline ends. CDR3 length equals 15 residues. DNA of the CDR3: TGTGCCAGCCGCGGGACAGCTAATTCACCCTCCGAGCAGTACTTC. It is translated as CASRGTANSPSEQYF.

This clonotype was observed many times. The chain recombines TRBV6-4 with TRBJ1-5; D is ambiguous. V shed 6 bases and J shed 9 bases, with 15 bases lying between them. The germline gives CDR1 MRHNA, CDR2 SNTAGT. The CDR3 has 13 residues. The CDR3 sequence is CASREGIFLPQHF. In DNA form, the CDR3 reads TGTGCCAGCAGGGAAGGGATATTTTTGCCCCAGCATTTT.

This clonotype was observed many times. This chain links TRBV11-1 with TRBJ2-2; D may match TRBD1 or TRBD2 (5 bases each). There are 16 residues in the CDR3. Germline values: CDR1 SGHAT, CDR2 FQDESV (reference sequence). Trimming left V 1 base short and J 7 bases short, with 16 bases between. The CDR3 region is CASSLVLLRGGGELFF. Written as DNA, the CDR3 is TGTGCCAGCAGCTTAGTTCTCTTGAGGGGCGGCGGGGAGCTGTTTTTT.

There are many counts of this clonotype. The V and J genes are TRBV28 and TRBJ2-7; 7 positions match TRBD1. Trimming took 4 bases from V and 6 from J; bases not matched to a gene: 12. CDR1 and CDR2 from the germline V gene are MDHEN and SYDVKM. CDR3 length: 15 amino acids. The CDR3 region has the DNA TGTGCCAGCAGTTCAACCCGGGACAGATTTTTCGAGCAGTACTTC. It codes for CASSSTRDRFFEQYF.

This clonotype was detected many times. The chain has TRBV5-1 and TRBJ2-3; no clear D gene. V was shortened by 0 bases and J by 2 bases, with 7 bases between the two germline ends. Germline loops: CDR1 SGHRS, CDR2 YFSETQ. The CDR3 has 14 residues. CDR3 nucleotide sequence: TGCGCCAGCAGCTTGGTTGCGGCCACAGATACGCAGTATTTT. It translates to CASSLVAATDTQYF. Drawing the rest from reference TRBV5-1 and TRBJ2-3, the complete variable domain is KAGVTQTPRYLIKTRGQQVTLSCSPISGHRSVSWYQQTPGQGLQFLFEYFSETQRNKGNFPGRFSGRQFSNSRSEMNVSTLELGDSALYLCASSLVAATDTQYFGPGTRLTVL.

This clonotype came up a few times. The CDR3 sequence: CASSLDRGRSYEQYF. DNA for the CDR3: TGTGCCAGCAGCTTAGACAGGGGTCGGTCCTACGAGCAGTACTTC. The chain is built from TRBV7-2 and TRBJ2-7, with 7 nucleotides matching TRBD1. The ends lost 1 base at V and 1 base at J; junction bases unmatched: 4. The V gene's germline CDR1 is SGHTA and CDR2 FQGNSA. The CDR3 contains 15 residues.

This clonotype was seen a few times. The chain couples TRBV12-3 or TRBV12-4 to TRBJ2-3; a possible D gene is TRBD1 (5 bases). The germline V and J ends were trimmed by 6 bases and 4 bases, with 14 bases remaining between them. The CDR3 is made up of 14 amino acids. The CDR3 coding sequence is TGTGCCAGCAGACAGGCCCCCACTCCAGATACGCAGTATTTT. This codes for CASRQAPTPDTQYF.

The chain uses TRBV6-2 or TRBV6-3 and TRBJ2-4; the D is unclear. Germline V gene sequence: CDR1 MNHEY, CDR2 SVGEGT. Trimming took 6 bases from V and 3 from J, leaving 12 bases between them. This CDR3 spans 14 amino acids. Written as DNA, the CDR3 is TGTGCCAGCAGCCCTTATGTGGGCAAAAACATTCAGTACTTC. Translated: CASSPYVGKNIQYF.

V usage is TRBV6-2 or TRBV6-3 and J usage is TRBJ1-1; D gene uncertain. This CDR3 comprises 12 residues. The V end was cut by 5 bases, the J end by 11 bases, with 15 bases between. Germline CDR1 MNHEY, CDR2 SVGEGT. The DNA of the CDR3 is TGTGCCAGCAGTGCGGTTAAGGGTCGGGCTTTCTTT. Translated, it gives CASSAVKGRAFF.

This chain links TRBV30 with TRBJ1-6; the D gene is possibly TRBD1 (6 bases). This CDR3 has 13 amino acids. CDR1 is GTSNPN, CDR2 SVGIG, per germline (reference sequence). V shed 2 bases and J shed 10 bases, with 12 bases lying between them. In DNA form, the CDR3 reads TGTGCCTGGAGTCCCGACAGGTACTCACCCCTCCACTTT. It encodes CAWSPDRYSPLHF.

V is TRBV20-1 and J is TRBJ2-5; no clear D. Germline V gene sequence: CDR1 DFQATT, CDR2 SNEGSKA (reference sequence). There are 10 residues in the CDR3. V lost 8 bases and J lost 5, with 9 bases in between. The CDR3 loop reads CSPGSETQYF. CDR3 nucleotide sequence: TGCAGTCCCGGGTCGGAGACCCAGTACTTC.

V usage is TRBV20-1 and J usage is TRBJ1-2; 7 bases match TRBD1. Per the germline V gene, CDR1 is DFQATT and CDR2 is SNEGSKA (reference sequence). This CDR3 comprises 14 residues. The V and J ends lost 0 bases and 4 bases, in that order; junction bases with no gene match: 5. CDR3 in DNA: TGCAGTGCTAGAGATTACAGGGGCGCCTATGGCTACACCTTC. Encoded protein: CSARDYRGAYGYTF.

This clonotype was recorded a few times. This chain connects TRBV20-1 to TRBJ2-3; 10 positions agree with TRBD1. CDR1 is DFQATT and CDR2 is SNEGSKA in the germline V gene (reference sequence). Trimming at V came to 5 bases and at J to 2 bases, leaving 1 base not matched to a gene. The CDR3 length is 13 residues. CDR3 bases: TGCAGTGCTGGGACAGGGGACACAGATACGCAGTATTTT. Translated: CSAGTGDTDTQYF.

This clonotype has more than one count but fewer than ten. The V call is TRBV3-1, the J call TRBJ2-7, with D possibly being TRBD1 (5 bases). V lost 1 base, J lost 3 bases, and 13 bases lay in between. Germline CDR1 is LGHDT and CDR2 is YNNKEL (reference sequence). This CDR3 is built from 15 residues. This CDR3 is CASSQARAALYEQYF. Written as DNA, the CDR3 is TGTGCCAGCAGCCAAGCCAGGGCCGCCCTCTACGAGCAGTACTTC.

This clonotype was counted many times. The gene calls are TRBV7-2 and TRBJ2-5, with 10 positions matching TRBD2. CDR3 length: 15 amino acids. V trimming: 2 bases; J trimming: 4 bases; junction bases outside the gene matches: 4. Looked up from germline, CDR1 is SGHTA and CDR2 is FQGNSA. This CDR3 is CASSLSLAGSETQYF. The CDR3 DNA follows: TGTGCCAGCAGCTTATCACTAGCGGGGTCAGAGACCCAGTACTTC.

This clonotype has more than one count but fewer than ten. The gene calls are TRBV20-1 and TRBJ2-7; perhaps D is TRBD1 or TRBD2 (5 bases each). The V end lost 5 bases, the J end lost 7 bases, and 12 bases lay between the germline ends. Germline V lookup: CDR1 DFQATT, CDR2 SNEGSKA (reference sequence). The CDR3 length is 11 residues. The DNA for the CDR3 is TGCAGTGCTGTGGGACCGGGGGAGCAGTACTTC. Its protein is CSAVGPGEQYF.

The chain joins TRBV6-5 to TRBJ2-5; D not resolved. Trimming took 0 bases from V and 2 from J, leaving 7 bases between them. The CDR3 loop spans 14 amino acids. Germline CDR1 MNHEY, CDR2 SVGAGI. The CDR3 coding sequence is TGTGCCAGCAGTTACTCCGGGCTTCAAGAGACCCAGTACTTC. Its protein product is CASSYSGLQETQYF.

The V and J genes are TRBV29-1 and TRBJ1-2, with D unclear. The CDR3 covers 11 residues. Germline CDR1 and CDR2: SQVTM and ANQGSEA. Trimming took off 0 bases at V and 6 bases at J, with 5 bases between the two ends. In DNA, the CDR3 is TGCAGCGTTGAAGATAATGATGGCTACACCTTC. It encodes CSVEDNDGYTF.

This clonotype was detected a few times. The CDR3 sequence is CASSYSDRGQETQYF. Written as DNA, the CDR3 is TGTGCCAGCAGTTACTCGGACCGGGGGCAAGAGACCCAGTACTTC. The rearrangement uses TRBV6-5 and TRBJ2-5; tentatively, D is TRBD2 (6 bases). Germline V lookup: CDR1 MNHEY, CDR2 SVGAGI. Trimming left V 0 bases short and J 2 bases short, with 10 bases between. The CDR3 runs to 15 residues.

For the CDR3, the DNA is TGTGCCAGCTCCTACTCGGGGCAGGGGAACGGCTACACCTTC. This encodes CASSYSGQGNGYTF. V usage is TRBV6-5 and J usage is TRBJ1-2, with a tentative D call TRBD1 (6 bases). CDR1 and CDR2 (germline): MNHEY, SVGAGI. The CDR3 length is 14 residues. Trimming removed 8 bases from V and 8 bases from J, with 21 bases in between.

The V call is TRBV20-1, the J call TRBJ2-7; TRBD1 aligns across 9 bases. Trimming at V came to 3 bases and at J to 6 bases, leaving 15 bases not matched to a gene. In germline, CDR1 is DFQATT, CDR2 SNEGSKA (reference sequence). This CDR3 is built from 16 residues. CDR3 region: CSASTINRDRVREQYF. DNA of the CDR3: TGCAGTGCTAGCACCATTAACCGGGACAGGGTTCGCGAGCAGTACTTC.

The chain combines TRBV12-3 or TRBV12-4 with TRBJ2-2; D unresolved. V lost 6 bases to trimming and J lost 6 bases, with 11 bases between them. The CDR3 loop spans 13 amino acids. This chain's CDR3 is CASRPIVPGELFF. As DNA, the CDR3 is TGTGCCAGCAGACCTATTGTGCCCGGGGAGCTGTTTTTT.

The V and J genes are TRBV11-3 and TRBJ2-2; D remains unclear. This CDR3 contains 12 residues. Trimming removed 2 bases from V and 8 bases from J, with 6 bases in between. Germline lookup yields CDR1 SGHNT and CDR2 YENEEA. The CDR3 nucleotides read TGTGCCAGCAGCTTATGGCAGGGGGAGCTGTTTTTT. This gives the protein CASSLWQGELFF.

This clonotype was observed a handful of times. The chain employs TRBV6-5 and TRBJ2-3, with 9 positions matching TRBD2. Per the germline V gene, CDR1 is MNHEY and CDR2 is SVGAGI. V was clipped by 2 bases and J by 5 bases; unmatched bases: 5. CDR3 size: 15 residues. The CDR3 here is CASSYAGLAGDTQYF. DNA of the CDR3: TGTGCCAGCAGTTACGCGGGACTAGCAGGAGATACGCAGTATTTT.

In this sample, this clonotype turned up a few times. The gene calls are TRBV12-3 or TRBV12-4 and TRBJ2-7; D possibly corresponds to TRBD1 (6 bases). V lost 1 base, J lost 1 base, and 11 bases lay in between. This CDR3 has 15 residues. The CDR3: CASSLGTRGSYEQYF. The CDR3 region has the DNA TGTGCCAGCAGTTTAGGGACAAGGGGGTCCTACGAGCAGTACTTC.

The chain combines TRBV6-1 with TRBJ1-1, with TRBD1 as a possible D gene (5 bases). With 6 bases removed from V and 5 bases from J, the gap between germline ends came to 25 bases. Germline V gene data show CDR1 as MNHNS and CDR2 as SASEGT. This CDR3 region has 17 residues. The CDR3 nucleotides read TGTGCCAGCAGCACGGGGGAACTCAAGGGACTGCGTACTGAAGCTTTCTTT. The encoded protein is CASSTGELKGLRTEAFF.

This clonotype was counted many times. The chain links TRBV20-1 to TRBJ2-3; D gene uncertain. The ends were cut back, 0 bases at V and 5 bases at J, with 9 bases in the middle. Germline assignment: CDR1 DFQATT and CDR2 SNEGSKA (reference sequence). The CDR3 contains 13 residues. The CDR3 nucleotides are TGCAGTGCTAGAGATGTAGTGCAAGATACGCAGTATTTT. Protein product: CSARDVVQDTQYF.

This clonotype was seen only a few times. The chain has TRBV4-2 and TRBJ2-7; D is perhaps TRBD1 or TRBD2 (5 bases each). V lost 2 bases and J 0 bases, leaving 8 bases between the germline ends. CDR1 is LGHNA, CDR2 YNFKEQ, per germline. This CDR3 has 14 amino acids. The CDR3 here is CASSQTGTSYEQYF. The CDR3 nucleotides are TGTGCCAGCAGCCAAACCGGGACCTCCTACGAGCAGTACTTC.

The rearrangement links TRBV6-1 to TRBJ2-7; D perhaps matches TRBD1 (6 bases). With 7 bases removed from V and 0 bases from J, the gap between germline ends came to 13 bases. CDR3 length: 14 residues. Germline CDR1 and CDR2: MNHNS and SASEGT. The CDR3 spells CASNPTGSSYEQYF. For the CDR3, the DNA is TGTGCCAGCAATCCGACAGGCAGCTCCTACGAGCAGTACTTC.

This clonotype was seen just once. The J gene is TRBJ2-5, the V gene TRBV4-1; D not resolved. Germline V lookup: CDR1 MGHRA, CDR2 YSYEKL. Trimming pared 1 base from V and 5 bases from J, leaving 8 bases between. The CDR3 runs 13 residues. The CDR3 DNA follows: TGCGCCAGCAGCCAAGTCGTGGTCGAGACCCAGTACTTC. As protein: CASSQVVVETQYF.

This clonotype was detected ten times or more. The chain combines TRBV6-5 with TRBJ2-3; 7 bases map to TRBD2. Germline CDR1 MNHEY, CDR2 SVGAGI. With 2 bases clipped from V and 6 bases from J, the junction kept 8 bases outside the gene matches. The CDR3 length is 15 residues. CDR3 coding DNA: TGTGCCAGCAGTTACGGGGGGGGGAGCCCCGATACGCAGTATTTT. Encoded protein: CASSYGGGSPDTQYF.